Shown below are 29 T cell receptor beta chains from a single sample sequenced in a study of shared clonotypes between healthy human individuals (dated by TCRdb to the early 2020s). CD8 naive samples were CD45RO-negative cells positively selected for CCR7, giving a CD45RA+CCR7+ population that excluded TemRA cells. The library was prepared using the immunoSEQ multiplex PCR assay. This immuneACCESS table, as held by TCRdb, lists in-frame sequences with V and J called but not all clones. Of the missing ones, under half trace to an unresolved V gene in checked studies; the others have no known cause. This sample holds 1.5 million to 2.5 million clones; about 95% were observed only once. The ten top clones hold around 1% of the sample. Sample: naive CD8+ T cells sorted from blood. This specimen's cell subset or site label, per the study, means: CD45RA+CCR7+. The source of these receptors is a man aged 18-30 years in good health.

On this clone: Other nucleotide sequences from this sample produce the same CDR3. The chain carries TRBV4-1 and TRBJ2-5, with 8 bases identical to TRBD1. Trimming removed 3 bases from V and 1 base from J; junction bases left unmatched: 1. Germline V lookup: CDR1 MGHRA, CDR2 YSYEKL. The CDR3 spans 14 residues. The CDR3 protein is CASSQDRVQETQYF. The CDR3 DNA reads TGCGCCAGCAGCCAGGACAGGGTCCAAGAGACCCAGTACTTC.

The chain is built from TRBV4-1 and TRBJ2-1; D not resolved. The CDR3 extends over 18 amino acids. Per germline, CDR1 MGHRA and CDR2 YSYEKL. With 0 bases removed from V and 0 bases from J, the gap between germline ends came to 15 bases. CDR3 residues: CASSQDMADRSSYNEQFF. The DNA for the CDR3 is TGCGCCAGCAGCCAAGATATGGCGGACCGGAGCTCCTACAATGAGCAGTTCTTC.

This clone was detected a few times. This sequence joins TRBV5-1 and TRBJ1-3; D is unclear. Germline V gene sequence: CDR1 SGHRS, CDR2 YFSETQ. This CDR3 has 13 amino acids. Trimming cost V 7 bases and J 1 base, with 9 bases left between them. Here the CDR3 DNA reads TGCGCCAGCTCAGTTGGATCTGGAAACACCATATATTTT. Protein product: CASSVGSGNTIYF.

This clone appeared a single time. The J gene is TRBJ2-7, the V gene TRBV5-8, with TRBD2 identical over 7 bases. CDR1 and CDR2 (germline): SGHTS, YDEGEE. The CDR3 sequence is 14 residues long. Unmatched junction bases numbered 10, after V lost 5 bases and J lost 5 bases. The CDR3 region is CASRGEAGMDEQYF. In DNA, the CDR3 is TGTGCCAGCAGAGGTGAAGCGGGAATGGACGAGCAGTACTTC.

For the CDR3, the DNA is TGTGCCAGCAGTTTGGGGGACGAACCTAGCACAGATACGCAGTATTTT. It specifies CASSLGDEPSTDTQYF. The chain couples TRBV28 to TRBJ2-3; D is perhaps TRBD1 or TRBD2 (5 bases each). CDR3 length equals 16 residues. Germline values: CDR1 MDHEN, CDR2 SYDVKM. V lost 3 bases to trimming and J lost 0 bases, with 13 bases between them.

The rearrangement uses TRBV28 and TRBJ2-5, with D possibly matching TRBD2 (6 bases). With 2 bases removed from V and 2 bases from J, the gap between germline ends came to 18 bases. Germline loops: CDR1 MDHEN, CDR2 SYDVKM. This CDR3 contains 17 residues. CDR3 nucleotide sequence: TGTGCCAGCAGTTTAGGACACTCCTTACTAGCTCAAGAGACCCAGTACTTC. Translating gives CASSLGHSLLAQETQYF.

The J gene is TRBJ1-5, the V gene TRBV5-3, with D uncertain. TRBV5-3 falls under the ORF class, with uncertain function. The CDR3 has 16 residues. Trimming left V 4 bases short and J 7 bases short, with 21 bases between. CDR3 sequence: CARSLIRKPPSQPQHF. Written as DNA, the CDR3 is TGTGCCAGAAGCCTCATTAGGAAGCCCCCAAGCCAGCCCCAGCATTTT.

This clone has only one observation. The V and J genes are TRBV9 and TRBJ2-3; D possibly corresponds to TRBD1 (5 bases). The V end was cut by 0 bases, the J end by 4 bases, with 9 bases between. CDR1 is SGDLS, CDR2 YYNGEE, per germline. The CDR3 runs to 14 residues. CDR3 loop: CASSVVGAPDTQYF. The CDR3 bases are TGTGCCAGCAGCGTAGTTGGGGCGCCAGATACGCAGTATTTT.

V is TRBV7-6 and J is TRBJ2-6; 8 positions match TRBD1. J gave up 2 bases and V 5 bases, and 8 bases lay outside the gene matches. Germline assignment: CDR1 SGHVS and CDR2 FNYEAQ. The CDR3 length is 17 residues. This chain's CDR3 is CASSPQGAITGANVLTF. The CDR3 region has the DNA TGTGCCAGCAGCCCCCAGGGGGCAATCACTGGGGCCAACGTCCTGACTTTC.

The chain links TRBV7-9 to TRBJ2-5; no firm D call. The CDR3 runs to 11 residues. The V and J ends lost 6 bases and 5 bases respectively, with 7 bases between them. Germline assignment: CDR1 SEHNR and CDR2 FQNEAQ (reference sequence). CDR3 sequence reads: CASRETETQYF. The CDR3 DNA sequence: TGTGCCAGCAGGGAAACTGAGACCCAGTACTTC.

The gene calls are TRBV4-3 and TRBJ2-1; no definite D call. Trimming took off 4 bases at V and 0 bases at J, with 10 bases between the two ends. The CDR3 extends over 15 amino acids. Germline CDR1 LGHNA, CDR2 YSLEER. DNA of the CDR3: TGCGCCAGCAGCCCTATCGAAAGCTCCTACAATGAGCAGTTCTTC. Its translation is CASSPIESSYNEQFF.

The chain uses TRBV4-1 and TRBJ2-5; D is possibly TRBD1 or TRBD2 (7 bases each). The CDR3 has 17 residues. Germline V gene data show CDR1 as MGHRA and CDR2 as YSYEKL. The V gene lost 0 bases and the J gene lost 4 bases, with 18 bases spanning the gap. The CDR3 sequence is CASSQEPGGVMAETQYF. The CDR3 DNA sequence: TGCGCCAGCAGCCAAGAACCAGGGGGGGTTATGGCAGAGACCCAGTACTTC.

This sequence joins TRBV4-1 and TRBJ1-1; D is perhaps TRBD1 (6 bases). The CDR3 runs 17 residues. Trimming removed 1 base at V and 4 bases at J, with 19 bases between. Germline V gene sequence: CDR1 MGHRA, CDR2 YSYEKL. The CDR3 is CASSQGWGPQVGTEAFF. In DNA form, the CDR3 reads TGCGCCAGCAGCCAAGGTTGGGGGCCCCAGGTAGGCACTGAAGCTTTCTTT.

The chain carries TRBV7-9 and TRBJ2-7; D is uncertain. Germline V gives CDR1 SEHNR, CDR2 FQNEAQ (reference sequence). V was shortened by 4 bases and J by 7 bases, with 8 bases between the two germline ends. This CDR3 has 11 residues. CDR3: CASSSHGEQYF. The CDR3 DNA follows: TGTGCCAGCAGCTCCCACGGGGAGCAGTACTTC.

The V gene is TRBV6-5, the J gene TRBJ2-7, with 8 bases identical to TRBD1. This CDR3 comprises 16 residues. J gave up 3 bases and V 0 bases, and 7 bases lay outside the gene matches. Germline CDR1 and CDR2: MNHEY and SVGAGI. DNA for the CDR3: TGTGCCAGCAGTTACTCGTCGGGACAGGTCTTCTACGAGCAGTACTTC. It specifies CASSYSSGQVFYEQYF.

The rearrangement joins TRBV29-1 to TRBJ1-4; D may be TRBD1 (6 bases). Germline V CDR1 and CDR2: SQVTM, ANQGSEA. The CDR3 is made up of 14 amino acids. The germline V and J ends were trimmed by 6 bases and 0 bases, with 11 bases remaining between them. CDR3 residues: CSVRDTATNEKLFF. The CDR3 nucleotides are TGCAGCGTCAGGGACACCGCAACTAATGAAAAACTGTTTTTT.

The chain employs TRBV21-1 and TRBJ1-2. TRBV21-1 is a documented pseudogene. The CDR3 length is 17 residues. As DNA, the CDR3 is TGTGCCAGCAGCAGGGAGGAGGCCGACGGTACCCCTGGCGGCTACACCTTC. Amino acid sequence: CASSREEADGTPGGYTF.

The V gene is TRBV27, the J gene TRBJ2-7; weak D call: TRBD1 (7 bases). Germline-derived CDR1 and CDR2 are MNHEY and SMNVEV (reference sequence). V gave up 4 bases and J gave up 5 bases, with 15 bases separating them. The CDR3 sequence is 14 residues long. The CDR3 sequence: CASSYRGGWDEQYF. CDR3 bases: TGTGCCAGCAGTTACAGGGGAGGATGGGACGAGCAGTACTTC.

CDR3 DNA sequence: TGTGCCAGCGGAATACTAGCGGAAGGAGCCGGGGAGCTGTTTTTT. It translates to CASGILAEGAGELFF. The chain couples TRBV6-5 to TRBJ2-2, with TRBD2 matching 8 bases. This CDR3 has 15 amino acids. J gave up 6 bases and V 8 bases, and 11 bases lay outside the gene matches. Germline V gene sequence: CDR1 MNHEY, CDR2 SVGAGI.

CDR3 bases: TGTGCCAGCACCGGGACACCAAACCACCTAGCCAAAAACATTCAGTACTTC. Translating gives CASTGTPNHLAKNIQYF. The V call is TRBV2, the J call TRBJ2-4; TRBD1 might be the D (6 bases). This CDR3 contains 17 residues. V dropped 7 bases and J dropped 0 bases, with 19 bases sitting between them. The germline V gene encodes CDR1 SNHLY and CDR2 FYNNEI.

The genes are TRBV7-8 and TRBJ2-3, with 9 bases identical to TRBD2. This CDR3 has 16 amino acids. Germline CDR1 is SGHVS and CDR2 is FQNEAQ. With 1 base clipped from V and 2 bases from J, the junction kept 4 bases outside the gene matches. The CDR3 spells CASSLGGGGATDTQYF. The CDR3 DNA follows: TGTGCCAGCAGCTTAGGAGGCGGGGGGGCCACAGATACGCAGTATTTT.

The chain carries TRBV5-4 and TRBJ2-5, with a tentative D call TRBD2 (5 bases). CDR1 and CDR2 (germline): SGHNT, YYREEE (reference sequence). V was shortened by 3 bases and J by 0 bases, with 12 bases between the two germline ends. This CDR3 has 15 residues. The CDR3 loop reads CASSSPDWYQETQYF. CDR3 nucleotide sequence: TGTGCCAGCAGCTCTCCGGACTGGTACCAAGAGACCCAGTACTTC.

The rearrangement joins TRBV5-1 to TRBJ1-2; 8 bases align to TRBD1. V was pared by 1 base and J by 6 bases, with 5 bases of the junction left unmatched. Germline V lookup: CDR1 SGHRS, CDR2 YFSETQ. The CDR3 contains 14 residues. This CDR3 reads CASSLSRGLDGYTF. CDR3 sequence (DNA): TGCGCCAGCAGCTTGAGCAGGGGGCTTGATGGCTACACCTTC.

The chain recombines TRBV5-4 with TRBJ2-3, with 9 bases identical to TRBD1. CDR1 SGHNT and CDR2 YYREEE come from the germline V gene (reference sequence). V was clipped by 1 base and J by 4 bases; unmatched bases: 7. This CDR3 region has 16 residues. The CDR3 region has the DNA TGTGCCAGCAGCTTGTTTACGGGACAGGGAGCAGATACGCAGTATTTT. This translates into CASSLFTGQGADTQYF.

The chain recombines TRBV9 with TRBJ1-2, with 8 bases that match TRBD1. V lost 3 bases, J lost 5 bases, and 6 bases stayed unmatched. This CDR3 comprises 14 residues. Germline CDR1 reads SGDLS; CDR2 reads YYNGEE. CDR3 sequence (DNA): TGTGCCAGCAGCGACAGGGGGGATTCATATGGCTACACCTTC. Translated: CASSDRGDSYGYTF.

This chain uses TRBV6-5 with TRBJ2-3; either TRBD1 or TRBD2 may fit D (5 bases each). The CDR3 covers 15 residues. The V end lost 2 bases, the J end lost 3 bases, and 12 bases lay between the germline ends. The germline V gene has CDR1 MNHEY and CDR2 SVGAGI. CDR3 protein: CASSYLNEGTDTQYF. The DNA for the CDR3 is TGTGCCAGCAGTTACCTGAATGAGGGGACAGATACGCAGTATTTT.

This chain uses TRBV7-9 with TRBJ2-1, with D possibly called TRBD1 or TRBD2 (5 bases each). Deletions cut 5 bases from V and 8 bases from J, with 19 bases between. The CDR3 has 15 residues. The germline V gene has CDR1 SEHNR and CDR2 FQNEAQ (reference sequence). In DNA form, the CDR3 reads TGTGCCAGCAGCAAAGGACTGGGGACGATCGATGAGCAGTTCTTC. This gives the protein CASSKGLGTIDEQFF.

This clone has just one count. This chain uses TRBV11-2 with TRBJ2-7; D is unclear. The length of the CDR3 is 13 residues. In germline, CDR1 is SGHAT, CDR2 FQNNGV. Trimming removed 2 bases from V and 3 bases from J, with 8 bases in between. The CDR3 region is CASSLRVYYEQYF. The CDR3 coding sequence is TGTGCCAGCAGCTTAAGGGTGTACTACGAGCAGTACTTC. The whole variable domain, remainder taken from reference TRBV11-2 and TRBJ2-7, is EAGVAQSPRYKIIEKRQSVAFWCNPISGHATLYWYQQILGQGPKLLIQFQNNGVVDDSQLPKDRFSAERLKGVDSTLKIQPAKLEDSAVYLCASSLRVYYEQYFGPGTRLTVT.

This chain uses TRBV9 with TRBJ2-7; possibly TRBD2 for D (6 bases). Germline V gene lookup returns CDR1 SGDLS and CDR2 YYNGEE. V was shortened by 1 base and J by 1 base, with 9 bases between the two germline ends. This CDR3 region has 14 residues. CDR3 DNA sequence: TGTGCCAGCAGCGTACTAGCGAGTTCCTACGAGCAGTACTTC. Amino acid sequence: CASSVLASSYEQYF. The full variable domain, completed using reference TRBV9 and TRBJ2-7, is DSGVTQTPKHLITATGQRVTLRCSPRSGDLSVYWYQQSLDQGLQFLIQYYNGEERAKGNILERFSAQQFPDLHSELNLSSLELGDSALYFCASSVLASSYEQYFGPGTRLTVT.